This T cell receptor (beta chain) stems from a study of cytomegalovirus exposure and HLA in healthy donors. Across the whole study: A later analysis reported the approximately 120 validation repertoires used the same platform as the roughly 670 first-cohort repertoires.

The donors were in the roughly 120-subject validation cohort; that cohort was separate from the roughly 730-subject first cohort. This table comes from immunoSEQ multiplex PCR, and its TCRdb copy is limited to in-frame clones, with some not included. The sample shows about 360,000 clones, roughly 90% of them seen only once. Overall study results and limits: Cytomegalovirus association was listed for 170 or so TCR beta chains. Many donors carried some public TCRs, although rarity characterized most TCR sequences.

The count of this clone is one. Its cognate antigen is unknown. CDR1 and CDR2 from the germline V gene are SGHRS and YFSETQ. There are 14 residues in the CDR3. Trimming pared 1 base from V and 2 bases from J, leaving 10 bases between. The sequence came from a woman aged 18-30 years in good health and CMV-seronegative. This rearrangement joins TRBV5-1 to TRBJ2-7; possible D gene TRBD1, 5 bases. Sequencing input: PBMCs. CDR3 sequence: CASSLWGVTYEQYF. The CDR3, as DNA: TGCGCCAGCAGCTTGTGGGGCGTTACCTACGAGCAGTACTTC. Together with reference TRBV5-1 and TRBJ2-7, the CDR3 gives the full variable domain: KAGVTQTPRYLIKTRGQQVTLSCSPISGHRSVSWYQQTPGQGLQFLFEYFSETQRNKGNFPGRFSGRQFSNSRSEMNVSTLELGDSALYLCASSLWGVTYEQYFGPGTRLTVT.